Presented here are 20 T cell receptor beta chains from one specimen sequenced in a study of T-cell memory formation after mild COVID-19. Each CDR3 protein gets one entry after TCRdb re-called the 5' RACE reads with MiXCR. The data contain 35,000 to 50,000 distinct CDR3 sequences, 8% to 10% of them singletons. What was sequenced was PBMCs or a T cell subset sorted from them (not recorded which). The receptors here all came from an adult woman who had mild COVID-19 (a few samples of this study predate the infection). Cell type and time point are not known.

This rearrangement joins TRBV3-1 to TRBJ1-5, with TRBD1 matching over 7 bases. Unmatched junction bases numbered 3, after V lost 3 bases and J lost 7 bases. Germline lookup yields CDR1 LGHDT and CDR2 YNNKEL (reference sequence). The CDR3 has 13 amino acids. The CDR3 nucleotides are TGTGCCAGCAGCCAGGACAGGATGCAGCCCCAGCATTTT. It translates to CASSQDRMQPQHF.

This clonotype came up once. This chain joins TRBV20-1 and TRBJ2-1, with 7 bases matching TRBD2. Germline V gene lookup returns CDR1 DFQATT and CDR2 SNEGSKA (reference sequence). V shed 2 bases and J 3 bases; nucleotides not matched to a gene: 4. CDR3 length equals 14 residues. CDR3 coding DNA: TGCAGTGCTAGACTAGCGGAGGACTACAATGAGCAGTTCTTC. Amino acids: CSARLAEDYNEQFF.

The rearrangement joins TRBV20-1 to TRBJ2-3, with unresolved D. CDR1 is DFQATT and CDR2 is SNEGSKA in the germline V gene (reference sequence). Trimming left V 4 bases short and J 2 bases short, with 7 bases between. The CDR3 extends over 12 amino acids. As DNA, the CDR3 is TGCAGTGCTAAGGGCTCCACAGATACGCAGTATTTT. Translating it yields CSAKGSTDTQYF.

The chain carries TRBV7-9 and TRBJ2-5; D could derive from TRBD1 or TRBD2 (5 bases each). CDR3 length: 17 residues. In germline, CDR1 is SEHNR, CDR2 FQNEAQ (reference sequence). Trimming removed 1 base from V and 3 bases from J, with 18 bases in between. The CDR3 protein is CASSLGDRGSWKETQYF. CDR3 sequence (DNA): TGTGCCAGCAGCTTAGGTGATCGGGGCTCCTGGAAAGAGACCCAGTACTTC.

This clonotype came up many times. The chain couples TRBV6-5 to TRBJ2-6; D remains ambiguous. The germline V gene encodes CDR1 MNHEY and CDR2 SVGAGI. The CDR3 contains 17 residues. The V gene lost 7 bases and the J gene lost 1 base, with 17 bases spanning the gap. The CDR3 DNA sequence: TGTGCCAGCACCGGGTCAGCTTACCTTTCTGGGGCCAACGTCCTGACTTTC. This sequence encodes CASTGSAYLSGANVLTF.

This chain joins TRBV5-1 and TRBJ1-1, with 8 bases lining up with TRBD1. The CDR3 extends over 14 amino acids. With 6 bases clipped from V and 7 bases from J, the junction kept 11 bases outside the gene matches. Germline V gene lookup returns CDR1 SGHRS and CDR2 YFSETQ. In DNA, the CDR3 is TGCGCCAGCACCCTGTCAGGGGGCTCAGGTGAAGCTTTCTTT. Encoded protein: CASTLSGGSGEAFF.

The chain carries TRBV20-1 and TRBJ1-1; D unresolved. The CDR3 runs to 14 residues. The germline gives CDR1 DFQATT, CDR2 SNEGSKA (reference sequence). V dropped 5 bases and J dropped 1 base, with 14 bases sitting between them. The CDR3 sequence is CSAFDAGKNTEAFF. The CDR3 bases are TGCAGTGCTTTCGATGCCGGGAAGAACACTGAAGCTTTCTTT.

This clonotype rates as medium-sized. DNA for the CDR3: TGTGCCAGCACTAACGAGGCCCCTAGGCCCACCGGGGAGCTGTTTTTT. Its translation: CASTNEAPRPTGELFF. This chain connects TRBV2 to TRBJ2-2; no reliable D call. The CDR3 contains 16 residues. From germline, CDR1 is SNHLY and CDR2 FYNNEI. Deletions cut 7 bases from V and 4 bases from J, with 19 bases between. Full variable domain (outside the CDR3, taken from reference TRBV2 and TRBJ2-2): EPEVTQTPSHQVTQMGQEVILRCVPISNHLYFYWYRQILGQKVEFLVSFYNNEISEKSEIFDDQFSVERPDGSNFTLKIRSTKLEDSAMYFCASTNEAPRPTGELFFGEGSRLTVL.

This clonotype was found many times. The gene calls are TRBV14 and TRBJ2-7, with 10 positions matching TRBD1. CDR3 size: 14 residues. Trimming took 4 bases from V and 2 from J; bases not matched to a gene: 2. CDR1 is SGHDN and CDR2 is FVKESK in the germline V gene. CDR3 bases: TGTGCCAGCAGCCTCGGACAGGGGGCCTACGAGCAGTACTTC. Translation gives CASSLGQGAYEQYF.

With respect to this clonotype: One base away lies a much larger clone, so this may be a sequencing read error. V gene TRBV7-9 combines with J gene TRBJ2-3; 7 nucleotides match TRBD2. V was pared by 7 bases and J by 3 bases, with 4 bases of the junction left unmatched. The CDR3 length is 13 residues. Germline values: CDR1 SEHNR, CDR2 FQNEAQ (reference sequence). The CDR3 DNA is TGTGCCAGCATTCGCGGGAGAACAGATACGCAGTATTTT. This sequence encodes CASIRGRTDTQYF.

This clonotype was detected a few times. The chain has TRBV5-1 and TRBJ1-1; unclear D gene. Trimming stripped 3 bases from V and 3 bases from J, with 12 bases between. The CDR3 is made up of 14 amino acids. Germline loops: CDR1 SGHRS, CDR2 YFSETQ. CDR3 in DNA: TGCGCCAGCAGCTCCGAGGCCCGGGACACTGAAGCTTTCTTT. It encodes CASSSEARDTEAFF.

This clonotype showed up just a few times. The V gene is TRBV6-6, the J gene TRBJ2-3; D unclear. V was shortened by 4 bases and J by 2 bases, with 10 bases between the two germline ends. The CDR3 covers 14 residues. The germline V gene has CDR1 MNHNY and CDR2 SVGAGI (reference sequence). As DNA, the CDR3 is TGTGCCAGCAGTTTTAGCCTCTTCACAGATACGCAGTATTTT. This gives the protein CASSFSLFTDTQYF.

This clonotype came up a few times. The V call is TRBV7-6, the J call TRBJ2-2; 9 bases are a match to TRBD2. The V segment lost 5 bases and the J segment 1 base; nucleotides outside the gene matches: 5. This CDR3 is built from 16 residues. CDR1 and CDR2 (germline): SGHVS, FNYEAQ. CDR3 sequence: CASSIFSGGNTGELFF. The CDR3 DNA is TGTGCCAGCAGCATATTTAGCGGGGGGAACACCGGGGAGCTGTTTTTT.

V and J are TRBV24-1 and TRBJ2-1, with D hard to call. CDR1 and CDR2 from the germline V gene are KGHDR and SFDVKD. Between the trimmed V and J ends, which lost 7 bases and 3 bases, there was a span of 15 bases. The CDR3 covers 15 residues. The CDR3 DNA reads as TGTGCCACCAGCCGAGGCCGTAAGGGCTACAATGAGCAGTTCTTC. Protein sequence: CATSRGRKGYNEQFF.

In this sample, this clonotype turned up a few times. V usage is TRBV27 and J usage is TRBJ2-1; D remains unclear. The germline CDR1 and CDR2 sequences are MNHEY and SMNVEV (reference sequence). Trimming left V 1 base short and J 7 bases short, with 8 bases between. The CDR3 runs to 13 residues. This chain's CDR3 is CASSLLPLNEQFF. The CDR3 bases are TGTGCCAGCAGTTTATTGCCGCTAAATGAGCAGTTCTTC.

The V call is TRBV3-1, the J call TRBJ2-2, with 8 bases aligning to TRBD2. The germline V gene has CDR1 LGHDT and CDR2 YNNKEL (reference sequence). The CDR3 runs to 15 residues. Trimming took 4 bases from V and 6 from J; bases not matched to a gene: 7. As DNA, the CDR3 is TGTGCCAGCAGCCGAAAAGGGACTAGTCCCGGGGAGCTGTTTTTT. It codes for CASSRKGTSPGELFF.

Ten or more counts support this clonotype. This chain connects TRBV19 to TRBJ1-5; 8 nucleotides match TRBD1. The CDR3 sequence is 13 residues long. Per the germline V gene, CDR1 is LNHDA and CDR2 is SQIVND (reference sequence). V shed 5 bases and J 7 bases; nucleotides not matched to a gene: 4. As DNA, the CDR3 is TGTGCCAGTAGTCAGGGGGCTCGGCAGCCCCAGCATTTT. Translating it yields CASSQGARQPQHF. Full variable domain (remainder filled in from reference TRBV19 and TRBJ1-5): DGGITQSPKYLFRKEGQNVTLSCEQNLNHDAMYWYRQDPGQGLRLIYYSQIVNDFQKGDIAEGYSVSREKKESFPLTVTSAQKNPTAFYLCASSQGARQPQHFGDGTRLSIL.

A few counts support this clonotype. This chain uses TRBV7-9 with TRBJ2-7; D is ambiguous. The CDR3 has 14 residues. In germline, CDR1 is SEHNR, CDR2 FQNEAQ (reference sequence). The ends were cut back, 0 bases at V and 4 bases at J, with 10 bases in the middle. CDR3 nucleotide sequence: TGTGCCAGCAGCTTAGCTCGGACCCCATACGAGCAGTACTTC. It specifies CASSLARTPYEQYF.

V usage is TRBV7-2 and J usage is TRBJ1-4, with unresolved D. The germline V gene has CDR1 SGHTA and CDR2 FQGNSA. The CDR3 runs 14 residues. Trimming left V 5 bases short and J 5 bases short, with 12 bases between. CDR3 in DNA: TGTGCCAGCAGCCTCAACAACCAAAATGAAAAACTGTTTTTT. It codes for CASSLNNQNEKLFF.

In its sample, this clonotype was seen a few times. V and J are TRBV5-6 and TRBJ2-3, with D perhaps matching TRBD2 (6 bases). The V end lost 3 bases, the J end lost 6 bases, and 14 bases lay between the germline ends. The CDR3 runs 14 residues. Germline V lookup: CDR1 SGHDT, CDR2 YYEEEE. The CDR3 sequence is CASSSTRDWDTQYF. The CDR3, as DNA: TGTGCCAGCAGCTCGACGCGGGACTGGGATACGCAGTATTTT.